The 15 T cell receptor beta chains below were found in one sample sequenced in a study of cytotoxic CD8 clonotypes in ibrutinib-treated CLL. Generated by immunoSEQ multiplex PCR, the TCRdb table keeps only in-frame clones and is missing some. The sample carries under 200,000 clones, around 80% recorded once. Here the sequenced sample was PBMCs, taken after 24 months of ibrutinib treatment. The receptors come from a human donor with chronic lymphocytic leukemia.

This clone was counted between two and nine times. The chain carries TRBV6-1 and TRBJ1-5; no clear D gene. This CDR3 contains 17 residues. Germline assignment: CDR1 MNHNS and CDR2 SASEGT. Trimming left V 2 bases short and J 1 base short, with 15 bases between. CDR3 bases: TGTGCCAGCAGTGAACGGTTTGACATCCAAAGCAATCAGCCCCAGCATTTT. This translates into CASSERFDIQSNQPQHF.

The J gene is TRBJ2-3, the V gene TRBV6-6; D may be TRBD1 (6 bases). CDR3 length equals 16 residues. The V gene lost 4 bases and the J gene lost 0 bases, with 14 bases spanning the gap. Per germline, CDR1 MNHNY and CDR2 SVGAGI (reference sequence). The CDR3 coding sequence is TGTGCCAGCAGTTCCCCCTGGACAGTGAGCACAGATACGCAGTATTTT. This codes for CASSSPWTVSTDTQYF.

Only one count was recorded for this clone. The chain carries TRBV28 and TRBJ2-1, with TRBD2 as a possible D gene (7 bases). The V gene's germline CDR1 is MDHEN and CDR2 SYDVKM. The CDR3 runs to 14 residues. V was cut by 8 bases and J by 3 bases, with 14 bases left in between. Here the CDR3 DNA reads TGTGCCAGCTACGGGGGGCAGTACTACAATGAGCAGTTCTTC. Its protein product is CASYGGQYYNEQFF.

The chain uses TRBV6-1 and TRBJ1-5; D is perhaps TRBD1 (6 bases). This CDR3 has 15 residues. V shed 8 bases and J shed 0 bases, with 14 bases lying between them. Per germline, CDR1 MNHNS and CDR2 SASEGT. The CDR3 coding sequence is TGTGCCAGCCAAAGGGGGTTGGTTAGCAATCAGCCCCAGCATTTT. Its translation: CASQRGLVSNQPQHF.

The gene calls are TRBV27 and TRBJ2-3; maybe TRBD1 (5 bases). CDR3 length: 14 residues. The V end was cut by 5 bases, the J end by 2 bases, with 11 bases between. Germline values: CDR1 MNHEY, CDR2 SMNVEV (reference sequence). The DNA of the CDR3 is TGTGCCAGCAGTCTGGGGCAGACCACAGATACGCAGTATTTT. Encoded protein: CASSLGQTTDTQYF.

This chain uses TRBV2 with TRBJ2-2; no clear D. The CDR3 covers 13 residues. The V end was cut by 6 bases, the J end by 3 bases, with 8 bases between. The germline V gene encodes CDR1 SNHLY and CDR2 FYNNEI. Written as DNA, the CDR3 is TGTGCCAGCAGCCTCCGGTACACCGGGGAGCTGTTTTTT. This sequence encodes CASSLRYTGELFF.

This clone was found once. The chain is built from TRBV19 and TRBJ2-7; weak D call: TRBD1 (5 bases). With 4 bases removed from V and 1 base from J, the gap between germline ends came to 8 bases. Germline CDR1 LNHDA, CDR2 SQIVND (reference sequence). The CDR3 is made up of 13 amino acids. The CDR3 region has the DNA TGTGCCAGTAGTACCCAGGGTTCCTACGAGCAGTACTTC. This translates into CASSTQGSYEQYF.

The chain uses TRBV7-2 and TRBJ2-4; tentative D call: TRBD2 (6 bases). In germline, CDR1 is SGHTA, CDR2 FQGNSA. The CDR3 covers 14 residues. V gave up 5 bases and J gave up 4 bases, with 12 bases separating them. The CDR3 DNA follows: TGTGCCAGCAGCCGAGGCGGGGATAAAAACATTCAGTACTTC. Amino acid sequence: CASSRGGDKNIQYF. The variable domain in full, with the rest retrieved from reference TRBV7-2 and TRBJ2-4, is GAGVSQSPSNKVTEKGKDVELRCDPISGHTALYWYRQSLGQGLEFLIYFQGNSAPDKSGLPSDRFSAERTGGSVSTLTIQRTQQEDSAVYLCASSRGGDKNIQYFGAGTRLSVL.

This rearrangement joins TRBV7-2 to TRBJ2-3; D is perhaps TRBD1 (6 bases). Trimming left V 2 bases short and J 4 bases short, with 16 bases between. This CDR3 is 16 amino acids long. CDR1 SGHTA and CDR2 FQGNSA come from the germline V gene. The CDR3 is CASSLSSGVGADTQYF. The CDR3 DNA reads as TGTGCCAGCAGCTTAAGCTCAGGGGTCGGGGCAGATACGCAGTATTTT.

The gene calls are TRBV7-2 and TRBJ2-3; 7 bases are shared with TRBD2. V lost 5 bases to trimming and J lost 6 bases; unmatched junction nucleotides: 2. This CDR3 has 12 residues. Germline V lookup: CDR1 SGHTA, CDR2 FQGNSA. Here the CDR3 reads CASSPGGDTQYF. CDR3 nucleotides: TGTGCCAGCAGCCCCGGGGGGGATACGCAGTATTTT. The full variable domain, completed using reference TRBV7-2 and TRBJ2-3, is GAGVSQSPSNKVTEKGKDVELRCDPISGHTALYWYRQSLGQGLEFLIYFQGNSAPDKSGLPSDRFSAERTGGSVSTLTIQRTQQEDSAVYLCASSPGGDTQYFGPGTRLTVL.

This clone occurred a few times. V gene TRBV5-1 combines with J gene TRBJ2-7, with a tentative D call TRBD1 (5 bases). The CDR3 contains 13 residues. The V and J ends lost 0 bases and 7 bases respectively, with 11 bases between them. Germline CDR1 SGHRS, CDR2 YFSETQ. This CDR3 is CASSLGRVPEQYF. The CDR3, as DNA: TGCGCCAGCAGCTTGGGCAGGGTGCCGGAGCAGTACTTC.

The V and J genes are TRBV5-1 and TRBJ2-2; no reliable D call. The CDR3 covers 15 residues. The germline V and J ends were trimmed by 2 bases and 5 bases, with 13 bases remaining between them. Germline V lookup: CDR1 SGHRS, CDR2 YFSETQ. CDR3 nucleotide sequence: TGCGCCAGCAGCTTTGACGGGCCATGGACCGGGGAGCTGTTTTTT. Amino acid sequence: CASSFDGPWTGELFF.

V gene TRBV25-1 combines with J gene TRBJ1-2; D is uncertain. Looked up from germline, CDR1 is MGHDK and CDR2 is SYGVNS. Trimming cost V 3 bases and J 6 bases, with 17 bases left between them. The CDR3 is 15 residues long. The DNA for the CDR3 is TGTGCCAGCAGTGACCCCTGGGTGGGTTATCATGGCTACACCTTC. This encodes CASSDPWVGYHGYTF.

The rearrangement uses TRBV7-2 and TRBJ2-1, with 9 bases matching TRBD1. Germline V gives CDR1 SGHTA, CDR2 FQGNSA. V shed 6 bases and J 3 bases; nucleotides not matched to a gene: 6. The CDR3 has 15 residues. DNA of the CDR3: TGTGCCAGCAGAGCCGGACAGGGGCTCTACAATGAGCAGTTCTTC. It translates to CASRAGQGLYNEQFF.

The gene calls are TRBV2 and TRBJ2-1, with TRBD1 matching over 8 bases. With V trimmed by 5 bases and J by 3 bases, 6 bases remained unmatched. Per the germline V gene, CDR1 is SNHLY and CDR2 is FYNNEI. The CDR3 has 15 amino acids. The CDR3 region is CASSIQGGIYNEQFF. In nucleotides, the CDR3 is TGTGCCAGCAGTATACAGGGGGGTATCTACAATGAGCAGTTCTTC.